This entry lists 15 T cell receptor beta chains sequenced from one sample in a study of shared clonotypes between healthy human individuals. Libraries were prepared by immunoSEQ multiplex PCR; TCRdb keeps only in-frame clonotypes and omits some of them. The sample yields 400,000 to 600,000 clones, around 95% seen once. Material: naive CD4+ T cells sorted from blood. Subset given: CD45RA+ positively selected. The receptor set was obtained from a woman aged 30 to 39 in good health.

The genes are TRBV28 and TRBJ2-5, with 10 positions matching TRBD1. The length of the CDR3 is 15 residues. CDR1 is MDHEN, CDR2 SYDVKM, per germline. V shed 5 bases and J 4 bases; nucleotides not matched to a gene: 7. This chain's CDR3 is CASSPGTGVLETQYF. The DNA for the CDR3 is TGTGCCAGCAGTCCCGGGACAGGGGTGTTAGAGACCCAGTACTTC.

The CDR3 DNA reads TGCGCCAGCAGCGGGGGACTAGGGGAGACCCAGTACTTC. It is translated as CASSGGLGETQYF. The chain links TRBV5-1 to TRBJ2-5; TRBD2 aligns across 8 bases. Germline assignment: CDR1 SGHRS and CDR2 YFSETQ. V gave up 4 bases and J gave up 5 bases; unmatched junction bases: 4. The CDR3 runs to 13 residues.

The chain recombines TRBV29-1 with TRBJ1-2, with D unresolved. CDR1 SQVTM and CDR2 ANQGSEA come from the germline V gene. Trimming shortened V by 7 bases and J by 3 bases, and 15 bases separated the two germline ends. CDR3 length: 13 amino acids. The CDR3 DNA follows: TGCAGCGGTCAATTCGTCTTCGACTATGGCTACACCTTC. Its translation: CSGQFVFDYGYTF.

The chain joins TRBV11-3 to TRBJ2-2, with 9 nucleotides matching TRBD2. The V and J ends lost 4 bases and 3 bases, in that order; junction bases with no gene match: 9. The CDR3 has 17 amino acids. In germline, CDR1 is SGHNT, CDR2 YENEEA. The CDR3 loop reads CASSYSSLAGDTGELFF. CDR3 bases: TGTGCCAGCAGCTACTCGTCCTTAGCGGGAGACACCGGGGAGCTGTTTTTT.

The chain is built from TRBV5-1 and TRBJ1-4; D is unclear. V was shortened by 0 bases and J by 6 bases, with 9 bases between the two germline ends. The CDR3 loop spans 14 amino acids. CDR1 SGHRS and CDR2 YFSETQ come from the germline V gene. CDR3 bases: TGCGCCAGCAGCTTGGGAGTTGTGGATGAAAAACTGTTTTTT. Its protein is CASSLGVVDEKLFF.

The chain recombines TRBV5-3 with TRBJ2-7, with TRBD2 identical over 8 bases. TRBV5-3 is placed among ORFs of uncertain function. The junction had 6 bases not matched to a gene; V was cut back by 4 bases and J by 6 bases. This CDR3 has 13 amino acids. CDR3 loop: CARSRGTRREQYF. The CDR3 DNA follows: TGTGCCAGAAGCCGTGGGACTAGGCGCGAGCAGTACTTC.

DNA of the CDR3: TGTGCCAGCAGCTTGGTCCTGACTAGCTACAATGAGCAGTTCTTC. Its translation is CASSLVLTSYNEQFF. The J gene is TRBJ2-1, the V gene TRBV5-6; D is possibly TRBD2 (6 bases). The CDR3 totals 15 residues. Germline lookup yields CDR1 SGHDT and CDR2 YYEEEE. Trimming removed 0 bases from V and 3 bases from J, with 10 bases in between.

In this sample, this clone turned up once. CDR3 loop: CASSLWEGVQPQHF. For the CDR3, the DNA is TGTGCCAGCAGCTTATGGGAGGGGGTACAGCCCCAGCATTTT. This chain connects TRBV7-6 to TRBJ1-5; TRBD1 might be the D (6 bases). The germline V gene encodes CDR1 SGHVS and CDR2 FNYEAQ. This CDR3 region has 14 residues. V dropped 2 bases and J dropped 7 bases, with 12 bases sitting between them.

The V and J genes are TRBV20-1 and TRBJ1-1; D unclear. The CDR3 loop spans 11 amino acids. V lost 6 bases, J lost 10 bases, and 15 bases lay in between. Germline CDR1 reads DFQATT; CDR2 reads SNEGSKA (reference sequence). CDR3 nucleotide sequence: TGCAGTGCCTTTCGGAGCAGGACAGCTTTCTTT. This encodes CSAFRSRTAFF.

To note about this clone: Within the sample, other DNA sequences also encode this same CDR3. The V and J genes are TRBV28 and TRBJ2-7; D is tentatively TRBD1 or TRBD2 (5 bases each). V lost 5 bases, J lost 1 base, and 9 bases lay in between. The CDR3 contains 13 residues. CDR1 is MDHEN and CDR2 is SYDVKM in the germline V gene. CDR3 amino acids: CASSRGGSYEQYF. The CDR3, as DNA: TGTGCCAGCAGTCGGGGCGGATCCTACGAGCAGTACTTC.

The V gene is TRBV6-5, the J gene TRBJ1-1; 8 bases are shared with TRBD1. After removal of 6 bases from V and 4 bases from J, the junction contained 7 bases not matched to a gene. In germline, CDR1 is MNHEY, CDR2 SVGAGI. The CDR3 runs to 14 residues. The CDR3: CASRRDRKATEAFF. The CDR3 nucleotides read TGTGCCAGCAGACGGGACAGGAAAGCCACTGAAGCTTTCTTT.

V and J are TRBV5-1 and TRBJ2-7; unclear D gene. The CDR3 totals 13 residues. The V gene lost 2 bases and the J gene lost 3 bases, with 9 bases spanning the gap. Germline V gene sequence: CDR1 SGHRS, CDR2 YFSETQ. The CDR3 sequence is CASSFSSFYEQYF. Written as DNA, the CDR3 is TGCGCCAGCAGCTTCTCAAGCTTCTACGAGCAGTACTTC.

The CDR3 reads CASSFTIGTGGPYEQYF. The CDR3 coding sequence is TGCGCCAGCAGCTTTACCATAGGGACAGGGGGACCCTACGAGCAGTACTTC. V usage is TRBV5-1 and J usage is TRBJ2-7; the match to TRBD1 covers 11 bases. Germline trimming cut 2 bases from V and 2 bases from J; bases unmatched to any gene: 9. The CDR3 is 17 residues long. CDR1 SGHRS and CDR2 YFSETQ come from the germline V gene.

CDR3 nucleotides: TGCGCCAGCAGACAGGACGGCAACACTGAAGCTTTCTTT. Translating it yields CASRQDGNTEAFF. The rearrangement links TRBV5-1 to TRBJ1-1; the D gene is possibly TRBD1 (5 bases). The CDR3 extends over 13 amino acids. Germline CDR1 reads SGHRS; CDR2 reads YFSETQ. With 5 bases removed from V and 2 bases from J, the gap between germline ends came to 10 bases.

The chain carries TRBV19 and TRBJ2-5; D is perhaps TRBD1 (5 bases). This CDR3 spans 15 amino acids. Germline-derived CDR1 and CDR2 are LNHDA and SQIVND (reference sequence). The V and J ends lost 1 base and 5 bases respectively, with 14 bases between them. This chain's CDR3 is CASSIAREVGETQYF. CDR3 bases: TGTGCCAGTAGTATAGCCAGGGAAGTTGGTGAGACCCAGTACTTC.